This TCR beta chain was documented in a study of OX40 agonist ivuxolimab in advanced cancers. Broadly, across the study: Ivuxolimab was a fully human IgG2 agonistic monoclonal antibody targeting the costimulatory receptor OX40 (CD134). The point of sequencing TCRbeta in the periphery was to test whether ivuxolimab changed TCR sequence diversity and drove clonal T-cell expansion. Prior anti-PD-1, anti-PD-L1 or anti-CTLA-4 therapy was permitted, and 35% to 40% of dose-escalation patients had received checkpoint inhibitors. Of the roughly 51 patients in dose escalation, about 20 had hepatocellular carcinoma, roughly 15 had melanoma, 9 had renal cell carcinoma and 9 had head and neck cancer. Intravenous ivuxolimab was administered to patients every 2 weeks at six dose levels: 0.01, 0.1, 0.3, 1.5, 3 and 10 mg/kg. The paper covers the monotherapy dose-escalation part of the phase I ivuxolimab trial, which included N of about 56 patients. Partial responses occurred in three dose-escalation patients, of whom one had hepatocellular carcinoma and two had cutaneous melanoma. In the dose-escalation cohort, 82.7% of patients were male, and the mean age was around 60 years, with a range of about 23 to 85. Overall results and qualifications from the work: Which antigens the clonally expanded peripheral T cells were specific for was not determined. Low levels of normalized T-cell clonal expansion were also shown by some nonresponding patients. In partial responders in the 0.1-3.0 mg/kg groups, normalized peripheral clonal expansion was found to be among the lowest, especially among CD8+ T cells. On average, CD8+ T cells showed more expanded clones than CD4+ T cells after ivuxolimab. At doses of 0.1 to 3.0 mg/kg, clonal expansion of both CD4+ and CD8+ blood T cells was observed from baseline to week 6.

Genomic DNA was extracted from sorted cells for sequencing of the TCRbeta CDR3 region. The immunoSEQ Assay was used for sequencing of TCRbeta CDR3 regions. As stored in TCRdb, this immuneACCESS dataset retains in-frame rearrangements with V and J assigned. A fraction of the clones does not appear; measured against another copy, unresolved V genes explain less than half of the discrepancy, and the remainder lacks a known reason. The sample table contains tens of thousands of clones; only one count was recorded for 70% to 80% of them. The leading ten clones occupy about 1.6% of the sample. The CDR3 runs 14 residues from the cysteine to the phenylalanine. Only the CDR3 region is kept as DNA, spanning 42 bases read in frame from base 1. Per the germline V gene, MNHNS is the CDR1 and SASEGT is the CDR2. V is clipped by 4 bases and J by 7 bases, and the sequence between their germline boundaries is 13 bases long.

Comment on this clone: What this receptor recognizes is not known. Base qualities are not recorded, but no much larger clone differs from it by a single base.

The trial excluded patients who had a history of autoimmune disease or who were on systemic immunosuppression. Peripheral blood for TCR sequencing was collected from all dose cohorts at baseline, on cycle 4 day 1, and on cycle 7 day 1. The samples were drawn from a first-in-human, open-label, multicenter phase I dose-escalation trial of ivuxolimab. The trial enrolled adults with locally advanced or metastatic head and neck squamous cell, hepatocellular, melanoma or renal cell carcinoma. Before TCR sequencing, CD4+ T cells and CD8+ T cells were sorted from peripheral blood as separate populations. The receptor was isolated from an adult with an advanced solid tumor such as melanoma, head and neck, liver or kidney cancer. The chain employs TRBV6-1 and TRBJ1-4; the D region possibly corresponds to TRBD1 (5 bases align). The specimen comprised CD4+ or CD8+ T cells sorted from blood, sampled in a trial of the OX40 agonist ivuxolimab. The CDR3 has the sequence CASSGRQGIEKLFF. The DNA sequence is given as TGTGCCAGCAGTGGGAGGCAGGGAATTGAAAAACTGTTTTTT.